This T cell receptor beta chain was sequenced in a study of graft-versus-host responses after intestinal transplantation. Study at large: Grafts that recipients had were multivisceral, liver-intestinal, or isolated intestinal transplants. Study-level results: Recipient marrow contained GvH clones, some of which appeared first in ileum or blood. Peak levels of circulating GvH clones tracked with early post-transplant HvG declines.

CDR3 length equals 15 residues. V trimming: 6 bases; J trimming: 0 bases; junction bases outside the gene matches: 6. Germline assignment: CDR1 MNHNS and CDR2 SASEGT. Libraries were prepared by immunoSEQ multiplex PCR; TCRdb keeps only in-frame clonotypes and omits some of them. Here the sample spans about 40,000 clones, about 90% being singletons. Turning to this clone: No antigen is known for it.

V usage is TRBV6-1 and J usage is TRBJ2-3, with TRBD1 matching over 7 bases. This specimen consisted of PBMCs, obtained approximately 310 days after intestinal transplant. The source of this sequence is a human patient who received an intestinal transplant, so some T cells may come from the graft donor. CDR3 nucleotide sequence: TGTGCCAGCAGGCCTAGGGGACAGAGCACAGATACGCAGTATTTT. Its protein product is CASRPRGQSTDTQYF.